The source of this T cell receptor beta chain is a study of cytomegalovirus exposure and HLA in healthy donors. Study-wide results and caveats: Trimming of TCR beta V- and J-genes showed a link, identified in a later analysis, to a missense DCLRE1C variant.

A remark on this clone: Its matching antigen is unknown.

V trimming: 4 bases; J trimming: 4 bases; junction bases outside the gene matches: 7. The CDR3 spans 16 residues. Germline CDR1 and CDR2: SGHDT and YYEEEE. PCR amplification relied on 60 Vbeta primers (plus 13 Jbeta primers). Assay: immunoSEQ multiplex PCR; the TCRdb copy retains only in-frame clones and omits some. The sample lists about 47,000 clones, approximately 67% occurring once. Material: PBMCs. This chain connects TRBV5-6 to TRBJ2-3, with 12 bases identical to TRBD1. This TCR was sampled from a man under 40 in good health and CMV-seronegative. The CDR3 reads CASSRPGTGGPDTQYF. DNA of the CDR3: TGTGCCAGCAGCCGCCCCGGGACAGGGGGCCCAGATACGCAGTATTTT.